This T cell receptor (delta chain) was sequenced during a study of delta chains in infants with herpesvirus infections listed by TCRdb under 2023. Study-wide context: The study prospectively followed a Ugandan infant birth cohort from birth to characterize gammadelta T cell responses to primary cytomegalovirus (CMV) infection. Previously published Belgian fetal and cord blood gammadelta TCR data were added only for comparison and were not generated in this cohort. Using PBMC, gammadelta TCRs were sequenced for more than 15 CMV-infected infants, one of whom was congenitally infected, and for 8 CMV-uninfected infants who had enough sample available. In infants who were infected with CMV after birth, the study searched for a public fetal Vdelta1/Vgamma8 gammadelta TCR clonotype. Infant blood samples were grouped into approximate age categories of 1.5, 4, 8 and 12 months. The paper's findings and limits, for the study overall: Detection of the public clonotype was limited to the first time point after infection, and the public clonotype was not found in uninfected infants or in infants infected after 120 days. Public-clonotype frequency among Vdelta1 cells appeared to be inversely correlated with age at infection and was observed to decay rapidly, seemingly without persisting beyond 2 to 3 months. Of about 19 CMV-infected infants, several carried the public Vdelta1 clonotype: three infants infected postnatally before 120 days of age and the congenitally infected infant. Limitations noted by the authors included a small sample size and a lack of race- or environment-matched controls, because nearly all Ugandans acquire CMV before adulthood. Presence of the public clonotype at levels below the detection limit might still occur in CMV-uninfected infants.

By sample share, this clone is large (0.1 to 1%). Its recognized antigen is unknown. One base away there is no much larger clone; base qualities are not given. Pregnant women receiving prenatal care in Kampala, Uganda, were recruited, and the infants of these women were enrolled, with documentation of maternal HIV status required. Families received weekly visits, and collection of infant clinical information, oral swabs and peripheral blood began at 6 weeks of age and continued every 4 months after that. Blood was collected in heparin tubes, and PBMC were isolated by Ficoll-Paque density gradient centrifugation and cryopreserved. Receptor libraries were prepared by RT-PCR. To generate TCR cDNA, PBMC RNA underwent reverse transcription with SuperScript II using gamma-chain- and delta-chain-specific primers. cDNA was purified with AMPure XP beads, amplified, and indexed with Illumina adapters using the Nextera XT Index Kit. Sequencing of the gammadelta TCR libraries was done on an Illumina MiSeq using a V2 300-cycle kit. In the authors' own workflow: Using MiXCR v2.1.12, CDR3 sequences were assembled, and reads were mapped onto D, J and V genes obtained from GenBank. VDJtools v1.2.1 was used to analyze the repertoires of the CDR3 clonotypes. TCRdb reprocessed the public data with the CATT caller; entries with the same nucleotide sequence were combined afterwards. It is TCRdb's table, rather than the study itself, that gives the V and J calls and clone size. This sample has around 860 delta-chain clones in its table, and about a fifth of those were observed once. Clones ranked in the top ten supply about an eighth of the sample.

From cysteine to phenylalanine, the CDR3 is 20 amino acids long. The entry retains the CDR3 DNA only, 60 bases that are in frame from base 1. V sheds 5 bases and J sheds 0 bases, leaving 30 bases between their ends. Taken from the germline V gene, the CDR1 and CDR2 loops are GEAIGNYY and EKD. The V and J genes are TRDV2 and TRDJ1; the D segment could be TRDD2, given 8 matching bases. The source was peripheral blood, collected at time point 2 of longitudinal follow-up. This clonotype was obtained from a human donor who was a Ugandan infant, either HIV-exposed or HIV-unexposed (not recorded which). The CDR3 region: CACVWPSYDGGPSYTDKLIF. The sequence in DNA is TGTGCCTGTGTCTGGCCTTCCTATGATGGGGGACCGTCGTACACCGATAAACTCATCTTT.